The rows below give T cell receptor beta chains drawn from one sample of a study of shared clonotypes between healthy human individuals. TCRdb's copy holds only in-frame clones and misses some; the assay was immunoSEQ multiplex PCR. There are roughly 2.4 million clones in the sample; roughly 95% occur only once, and 0.1% to 0.15% lies in the top ten. Sequenced input: naive CD4+ T cells sorted from blood. All receptors derive from a man aged 18 to 30 in good health. Both conserved end residues are part of each CDR3. D genes are given only for firm matches. Size values are once, few and many counts, or a class for expanded clones, and some rows have none.

V gene	J gene	CDR3 length	D gene	clone size	CDR3 DNA	CDR3 protein
TRBV7-2	TRBJ1-3	14	TRBD1	NA	TGTGCCAGCAGCCAGCAGGGGGCTGGAAACACCATATATTTT	CASSQQGAGNTIYF
TRBV6-1	TRBJ2-1	17	NA	NA	TGTGCCAGCAGTGAAGTGAGGACCCACGCGTTGCGCAATGAGCAGTTCTTC	CASSEVRTHALRNEQFF
TRBV11-2	TRBJ1-6	14	NA	NA	TGTGCCAGCAGCCGGGGGTCGTATAATTCACCCCTCCACTTT	CASSRGSYNSPLHF
TRBV25-1	TRBJ1-2	14	TRBD1	NA	TGTGCCAGCAGCCTAGGGGGCTTAAACTATGGCTACACCTTC	CASSLGGLNYGYTF
TRBV18	TRBJ1-2	13	TRBD1	NA	TGTGCCAGCTCACCCGGGACAGACTATGGCTACACCTTC	CASSPGTDYGYTF
TRBV7-3	TRBJ2-1	16	TRBD1	NA	TGTGCCAGCAGCTTAACCCGGGACAGGGGGAAGGCTGAGCAGTTCTTC	CASSLTRDRGKAEQFF
TRBV18	TRBJ1-1	13	NA	NA	TGTGCCAGCTCACCAACAACATCCGCTGAAGCTTTCTTT	CASSPTTSAEAFF
TRBV4-1	TRBJ2-5	13	NA	once	TGCGCCAGCAGCCAAGATCAGCGGGAGACCCAGTACTTC	CASSQDQRETQYF
TRBV5-1	TRBJ2-3	14	NA	NA	TGCGCCAGCAAGCCGGGGACGGGCACAGATACGCAGTATTTT	CASKPGTGTDTQYF
TRBV28	TRBJ1-5	15	NA	NA	TGTGCCAGCGGCCAGGGCACATATAGCAATCAGCCCCAGCATTTT	CASGQGTYSNQPQHF
TRBV5-5	TRBJ2-1	16	TRBD2	NA	TGTGCCAGCAGCCCACCACTTCTAGCGGGGGGCGATGAGCAGTTCTTC	CASSPPLLAGGDEQFF
TRBV7-2	TRBJ2-5	16	NA	NA	TGTGCCAGCAGCCCCCGCGCCGTCGGGTACCAAGAGACCCAGTACTTC	CASSPRAVGYQETQYF
TRBV5-1	TRBJ2-7	15	NA	once	TGCGCCAGCAGCCCATCCGGGACAAGGGACTACGAGCAGTACTTC	CASSPSGTRDYEQYF
TRBV6-5	TRBJ1-2	15	NA	NA	TGTGCCAGCAGTTCCTTCGTAGACAACTTTTATGGCTACACCTTC	CASSSFVDNFYGYTF
TRBV29-1	TRBJ2-3	12	NA	NA	TGCAGCGTTGATGTCAACACAGATACGCAGTATTTT	CSVDVNTDTQYF
TRBV5-1	TRBJ1-1	15	NA	NA	TGCGCCAGCAGCTTGGGTCTGGTAGGTTACACTGAAGCTTTCTTT	CASSLGLVGYTEAFF
TRBV25-1	TRBJ1-4	16	TRBD1	NA	TGTGCCAGCAGTGAACTTGTCGCAGGGGGGAGTGAAAAACTGTTTTTT	CASSELVAGGSEKLFF
TRBV2	TRBJ1-4	15	NA	once	TGTGCCAGCAGTGACCTGGGGAAGGCTAATGAAAAACTGTTTTTT	CASSDLGKANEKLFF
TRBV5-1	TRBJ2-7	13	NA	NA	TGCGCCAGCAGCGCACAGGGGGGGTACGAGCAGTACTTC	CASSAQGGYEQYF
TRBV5-4	TRBJ1-1	15	NA	NA	TGTGCCAGCAGCTTGGATGTCAGTGTGAACACTGAAGCTTTCTTT	CASSLDVSVNTEAFF
TRBV18	TRBJ2-1	13	NA	NA	TGTGCCAGCTCGGTGGTTGAGTACAATGAGCAGTTCTTC	CASSVVEYNEQFF
TRBV6-5	TRBJ2-1	13	TRBD2	NA	TGTGCCAGCAGAGCTAGCGGGAGAGATGAGCAGTTCTTC	CASRASGRDEQFF